These T cell receptor beta chains were read from a single sample in a study of tumor-infiltrating lymphocytes in localized non-small cell lung cancer. Sequenced by immunoSEQ multiplex PCR; TCRdb stores in-frame clones only, minus some. The sample yields about 12,000 clones, about nine tenths seen once. Sequencing was carried out using lung tumor tissue. The receptors were sampled from a human donor with non-small cell lung cancer. Both conserved end residues are part of each CDR3. D genes are given only for firm matches. The listing skips clone size in some rows; elsewhere it reads once, few, many or a size class.

clone_size: .
j_call: TRBJ1-1
v_call: TRBV6-5
d_call: .
cdr3_aa: CASSSGQLNTEAFF
cdr3_nt: TGTGCCAGCAGTTCCGGACAGCTGAACACTGAAGCTTTCTTT

clone_size: few
j_call: TRBJ2-1
v_call: TRBV2
d_call: TRBD2
cdr3_aa: CASSESVALAVYNEQFF
cdr3_nt: TGTGCCAGCAGTGAGAGCGTTGCACTAGCGGTCTACAATGAGCAGTTCTTC

clone_size: once
j_call: TRBJ2-5
v_call: TRBV5-4
d_call: .
cdr3_aa: CASSWGAGGSQETQYF
cdr3_nt: TGTGCCAGCAGCTGGGGGGCAGGGGGTTCCCAAGAGACCCAGTACTTC

clone_size: .
j_call: TRBJ1-5
v_call: TRBV4-1
d_call: .
cdr3_aa: CASSQDRGQPQHF
cdr3_nt: TGCGCCAGCAGCCAAGATCGTGGGCAGCCCCAGCATTTT

clone_size: once
j_call: TRBJ1-4
v_call: TRBV6-6
d_call: .
cdr3_aa: CAPRQETNEKLFF
cdr3_nt: TGTGCCCCGCGACAGGAAACTAATGAAAAACTGTTTTTT

clone_size: once
j_call: TRBJ2-7
v_call: TRBV7-9
d_call: TRBD1
cdr3_aa: CASSWTGDYEQYF
cdr3_nt: TGTGCCAGCAGCTGGACAGGGGACTACGAGCAGTACTTC

clone_size: .
j_call: TRBJ2-2
v_call: TRBV6-6
d_call: .
cdr3_aa: CASSYGETAYTGELFF
cdr3_nt: TGTGCCAGCAGTTACGGGGAGACAGCTTACACCGGGGAGCTGTTTTTT

clone_size: .
j_call: TRBJ1-1
v_call: TRBV28
d_call: TRBD1
cdr3_aa: CAVQGTTNTEAFF
cdr3_nt: TGTGCCGTACAGGGGACTACGAACACTGAAGCTTTCTTT

clone_size: .
j_call: TRBJ2-7
v_call: TRBV19
d_call: .
cdr3_aa: CATSPGQNYEQYF
cdr3_nt: TGTGCCACGAGCCCAGGACAAAACTACGAGCAGTACTTC

clone_size: few
j_call: TRBJ2-2
v_call: TRBV2
d_call: .
cdr3_aa: CASSESAGELFF
cdr3_nt: TGTGCCAGCAGTGAATCGGCCGGGGAGCTGTTTTTT

clone_size: .
j_call: TRBJ2-7
v_call: TRBV5-1
d_call: .
cdr3_aa: CASSEGTSWEQYF
cdr3_nt: TGCGCCAGCAGCGAAGGGACCTCCTGGGAGCAGTACTTC

clone_size: .
j_call: TRBJ2-7
v_call: TRBV5-5
d_call: .
cdr3_aa: CASSPPTWTYEQYF
cdr3_nt: TGTGCCAGCAGCCCCCCTACCTGGACCTACGAGCAGTACTTC

clone_size: .
j_call: TRBJ1-2
v_call: TRBV7-8
d_call: TRBD1
cdr3_aa: CASSYDRGAGYTF
cdr3_nt: TGTGCCAGCAGCTACGACAGGGGAGCAGGCTACACCTTC

clone_size: .
j_call: TRBJ1-2
v_call: TRBV28
d_call: .
cdr3_aa: CASSKDKGLSYTF
cdr3_nt: TGTGCCAGCAGTAAAGATAAGGGGTTAAGCTACACCTTC

clone_size: once
j_call: TRBJ2-3
v_call: TRBV6-4
d_call: .
cdr3_aa: CASSGTGSSTDTQYF
cdr3_nt: TGTGCCAGCAGCGGGACCGGCTCTAGCACAGATACGCAGTATTTT

clone_size: .
j_call: TRBJ1-1
v_call: TRBV27
d_call: .
cdr3_aa: CASSLSAVGNTEAFF
cdr3_nt: TGTGCCAGCAGTTTATCGGCGGTCGGGAACACTGAAGCTTTCTTT

clone_size: .
j_call: TRBJ2-7
v_call: TRBV20-1
d_call: .
cdr3_aa: CSASKYGEQYF
cdr3_nt: TGCAGTGCTAGCAAGTACGGGGAGCAGTACTTC

clone_size: .
j_call: TRBJ2-3
v_call: TRBV6-5
d_call: .
cdr3_aa: CASLVMYTQYF
cdr3_nt: TGTGCCAGCCTTGTGATGTATACGCAGTATTTT

clone_size: .
j_call: TRBJ2-7
v_call: TRBV5-5
d_call: .
cdr3_aa: CASSLVGPIRSYEQYF
cdr3_nt: TGTGCCAGCAGCTTGGTTGGGCCCATCCGCTCCTACGAGCAGTACTTC

clone_size: .
j_call: TRBJ2-7
v_call: TRBV4-1
d_call: TRBD1
cdr3_aa: CASSLLTGFSSYEQYF
cdr3_nt: TGCGCCAGCAGCCTCTTGACAGGGTTTAGCTCCTACGAGCAGTACTTC

clone_size: .
j_call: TRBJ2-7
v_call: TRBV11-1
d_call: .
cdr3_aa: CASSLSWEQRYEQYF
cdr3_nt: TGTGCCAGCAGCTTGAGTTGGGAACAGCGCTACGAGCAGTACTTC

clone_size: .
j_call: TRBJ1-1
v_call: TRBV19
d_call: .
cdr3_aa: CASAPRSGNTEAFF
cdr3_nt: TGTGCCAGTGCTCCCCGATCGGGTAACACTGAAGCTTTCTTT

clone_size: .
j_call: TRBJ2-1
v_call: TRBV7-8
d_call: .
cdr3_aa: CASSLEVSSGNEQFF
cdr3_nt: TGTGCCAGCAGCTTAGAAGTTAGTAGCGGCAATGAGCAGTTCTTC

clone_size: .
j_call: TRBJ1-2
v_call: TRBV9
d_call: .
cdr3_aa: CASSPEPGGMGGYTF
cdr3_nt: TGTGCCAGCAGCCCTGAACCAGGAGGAATGGGTGGCTACACCTTC

clone_size: .
j_call: TRBJ2-7
v_call: TRBV5-1
d_call: TRBD2
cdr3_aa: CASSPALAGPSYEQYF
cdr3_nt: TGCGCCAGCAGTCCTGCCTTAGCGGGACCCTCCTACGAGCAGTACTTC

clone_size: .
j_call: TRBJ2-7
v_call: TRBV6-1
d_call: .
cdr3_aa: CASRGSNYEQYF
cdr3_nt: TGTGCCAGCCGGGGATCCAACTACGAGCAGTACTTC

clone_size: .
j_call: TRBJ2-7
v_call: TRBV5-6
d_call: .
cdr3_aa: CASSYGQSYEQYF
cdr3_nt: TGTGCCAGCAGCTATGGGCAGTCCTACGAGCAGTACTTC

clone_size: .
j_call: TRBJ2-5
v_call: TRBV10-2
d_call: .
cdr3_aa: CASSESGETQYF
cdr3_nt: TGCGCCAGCAGTGAGTCCGGGGAGACCCAGTACTTC

clone_size: .
j_call: TRBJ2-7
v_call: TRBV6-6
d_call: .
cdr3_aa: CASSYRSSGYEQYF
cdr3_nt: TGTGCCAGCAGTTACCGGTCCAGCGGCTACGAGCAGTACTTC

clone_size: .
j_call: TRBJ2-3
v_call: TRBV29-1
d_call: TRBD2
cdr3_aa: CSVDTGREGIKTQYF
cdr3_nt: TGCAGCGTTGATACCGGTCGGGAGGGTATAAAAACGCAGTATTTT